A single sample gave rise to the 27 T cell receptor beta chains below, sequenced in a study of blood T cell repertoires in COVID-19. Libraries were prepared by immunoSEQ multiplex PCR; TCRdb keeps only in-frame clonotypes and omits some of them. The data hold roughly 130,000 clones, with about 83% observed a single time. Sample: peripheral blood. These TCRs come from a man aged 30-40 years with COVID-19, enrolled during active disease.

DNA of the CDR3: TGTGCCAGCGGACAGGACAGGGGGGGGACCGGGGAGCTGTTTTTT. It codes for CASGQDRGGTGELFF. This chain connects TRBV25-1 to TRBJ2-2, with 10 bases fitting TRBD1. The trim removed 8 bases at V and 5 bases at J, leaving 8 bases unmatched. This CDR3 is built from 15 residues. Germline V gene lookup returns CDR1 MGHDK and CDR2 SYGVNS. The variable domain in full, completed from reference TRBV25-1 and TRBJ2-2, reads EADIYQTPRYLVIGTGKKITLECSQTMGHDKMYWYQQDPGMELHLIHYSYGVNSTEKGDLSSESTVSRIRTEHFPLTLESARPSHTSQYLCASGQDRGGTGELFFGEGSRLTVL.

The chain couples TRBV5-8 to TRBJ1-3; D is perhaps TRBD1 (5 bases). There are 12 residues in the CDR3. V was shortened by 10 bases and J by 3 bases, with 11 bases between the two germline ends. Germline V gene lookup returns CDR1 SGHTS and CDR2 YDEGEE. The CDR3 reads CAGGTLGNTIYF. CDR3 coding DNA: TGTGCCGGCGGGACGCTTGGAAACACCATATATTTT. Filled out from reference TRBV5-8 and TRBJ1-3, the complete variable domain reads EAGVTQSPTHLIKTRGQQATLRCSPISGHTSVYWYQQALGLGLQFLLWYDEGEERNRGNFPPRFSGRQFPNYSSELNVNALELEDSALYLCAGGTLGNTIYFGEGSWLTVV.

This clone was seen once. V usage is TRBV5-6 and J usage is TRBJ1-4; D uncertain. CDR1 is SGHDT, CDR2 YYEEEE, per germline. The V end was cut by 3 bases, the J end by 11 bases, with 8 bases between. The length of the CDR3 is 11 residues. In nucleotides, the CDR3 is TGTGCCAGCAGCTACGGGGAGAAACTGTTTTTT. Its protein is CASSYGEKLFF.

The genes are TRBV18 and TRBJ2-7; 10 nucleotides line up with TRBD1. Germline V gene lookup returns CDR1 KGHSH and CDR2 LQKENI. V shed 10 bases and J 0 bases; nucleotides not matched to a gene: 9. This CDR3 contains 15 residues. The CDR3 is CATSAGTGVSYEQYF. The CDR3 DNA reads TGTGCCACCTCGGCCGGGACAGGGGTCTCCTACGAGCAGTACTTC.

The genes are TRBV7-8 and TRBJ2-7; 9 bases match TRBD1. V lost 7 bases, J lost 7 bases, and 8 bases stayed unmatched. This CDR3 is built from 13 residues. From germline, CDR1 is SGHVS and CDR2 FQNEAQ. In nucleotides, the CDR3 is TGTGCCAGCACCCGGGACAGGGACCATGAGCAGTACTTC. Translation gives CASTRDRDHEQYF.

The chain uses TRBV14 and TRBJ2-1; a possible D gene is TRBD2 (5 bases). Germline values: CDR1 SGHDN, CDR2 FVKESK. CDR3 size: 15 residues. Trimming left V 2 bases short and J 2 bases short, with 10 bases between. For the CDR3, the DNA is TGTGCCAGCAGCCAATACGGGGTGGCCTACAATGAGCAGTTCTTC. Translation gives CASSQYGVAYNEQFF.

This sequence joins TRBV10-1 and TRBJ2-2; no clear D gene. Germline V lookup: CDR1 WNHNN, CDR2 SYGVQD (reference sequence). The CDR3 runs 15 residues. V lost 0 bases and J lost 3, with 8 bases in between. The CDR3 spells CASSESNSHTGELFF. In DNA form, the CDR3 reads TGCGCCAGCAGTGAGTCTAACAGTCACACCGGGGAGCTGTTTTTT.

This chain links TRBV28 with TRBJ1-2; TRBD1 is a possible D gene (5 bases). V was cut by 6 bases and J by 5 bases, with 22 bases left in between. The CDR3 spans 16 residues. The V gene's germline CDR1 is MDHEN and CDR2 SYDVKM. The CDR3 region is CASSTLDSVKVYGYTF. DNA for the CDR3: TGTGCCAGCAGCACCCTCGACAGCGTAAAAGTTTATGGCTACACCTTC.

This chain joins TRBV10-3 and TRBJ2-2; D uncertain. The CDR3 runs to 16 residues. Trimming took off 7 bases at V and 1 base at J, with 16 bases between the two ends. Germline assignment: CDR1 ENHRY and CDR2 SYGVKD. This CDR3 reads CAITESHSLNTGELFF. The CDR3, as DNA: TGTGCCATCACCGAAAGCCACTCATTGAACACCGGGGAGCTGTTTTTT.

This chain joins TRBV5-1 and TRBJ1-6, with 8 nucleotides matching TRBD1. This CDR3 is 17 amino acids long. Germline values: CDR1 SGHRS, CDR2 YFSETQ. V trimming: 0 bases; J trimming: 3 bases; junction bases outside the gene matches: 5. The CDR3 bases are TGCGCCAGCAGCTTGGCCGTGACAGGGGACTATAATTCACCCCTCCACTTT. Its translation is CASSLAVTGDYNSPLHF.

The chain carries TRBV4-1 and TRBJ2-1; 9 positions match TRBD1. With 1 base clipped from V and 4 bases from J, the junction kept 2 bases outside the gene matches. The length of the CDR3 is 15 residues. CDR1 MGHRA and CDR2 YSYEKL come from the germline V gene. The CDR3 sequence: CASSQGDRVYNEQFF. CDR3 sequence (DNA): TGCGCCAGCAGCCAAGGGGACAGGGTGTACAATGAGCAGTTCTTC.

The genes are TRBV6-5 and TRBJ1-1; D gene uncertain. Germline CDR1 and CDR2: MNHEY and SVGAGI. V lost 0 bases and J lost 4, with 9 bases in between. The CDR3 extends over 14 amino acids. The CDR3 DNA is TGTGCCAGCAGTTACTCGCGGGGAGGCACTGAAGCTTTCTTT. Translating gives CASSYSRGGTEAFF.

This clone appeared a few times. The V gene is TRBV18, the J gene TRBJ1-2; D not certain. Germline V gene data show CDR1 as KGHSH and CDR2 as LQKENI. V was trimmed by 3 bases and J by 8 bases, leaving 13 bases between them. The CDR3 totals 13 residues. DNA for the CDR3: TGTGCCAGCTCACCTCGAGTTCTGGAGGGCTACACCTTC. Protein sequence: CASSPRVLEGYTF.

The V gene is TRBV13, the J gene TRBJ2-3; unclear D gene. CDR1 and CDR2 from the germline V gene are PRHDT and FYEKMQ (reference sequence). The CDR3 runs 15 residues. V lost 6 bases and J 1 base, leaving 14 bases between the germline ends. The CDR3 region is CASSLRSPGTDTQYF. The CDR3 DNA sequence: TGTGCCAGCAGTTTACGGTCCCCCGGCACAGATACGCAGTATTTT.

V and J are TRBV24-1 and TRBJ2-3, with TRBD2 as a possible D gene (6 bases). Germline loops: CDR1 KGHDR, CDR2 SFDVKD. The CDR3 runs 15 residues. Trimming removed 9 bases at V and 0 bases at J, with 15 bases between. CDR3 nucleotides: TGTGCCACCGGGAGCGGGTACTCTAGCACAGATACGCAGTATTTT. This encodes CATGSGYSSTDTQYF.

This clone came up once. V gene TRBV3-1 (or the pseudogene TRBV3-2) combines with J gene TRBJ2-7; 10 bases align to TRBD2. The CDR3 extends over 15 amino acids. The J segment lost 3 bases and the V segment lost 6 bases, leaving 8 bases of the junction unmatched. Germline V gives CDR1 LGHDT, CDR2 YNNKEL (reference sequence). Written as DNA, the CDR3 is TGTGCCAGCAGATCAACTGTAGCGGGAGGCTACGAGCAGTACTTC. Its protein is CASRSTVAGGYEQYF.

The V and J genes are TRBV28 and TRBJ2-7; D might be TRBD1 (6 bases). The CDR3 is 15 amino acids. The V end was cut by 6 bases, the J end by 0 bases, with 15 bases between. Germline CDR1 reads MDHEN; CDR2 reads SYDVKM. The CDR3 nucleotides are TGTGCCAGCAGAGAATCCAGGGGAAACTCCTACGAGCAGTACTTC. Protein sequence: CASRESRGNSYEQYF.

V gene TRBV5-1 combines with J gene TRBJ2-3; D possibly corresponds to TRBD2 (6 bases). The V end lost 0 bases, the J end lost 5 bases, and 13 bases lay between the germline ends. The CDR3 has 15 amino acids. CDR1 is SGHRS and CDR2 is YFSETQ in the germline V gene. The CDR3 DNA reads TGCGCCAGCAGCTTGGTACGGGGGAGTGGAGATACGCAGTATTTT. As protein: CASSLVRGSGDTQYF.

The V gene is TRBV6-5, the J gene TRBJ1-1; 7 nucleotides line up with TRBD1. There are 12 residues in the CDR3. Germline V CDR1 and CDR2: MNHEY, SVGAGI. J was trimmed by 8 bases and V by 4 bases; bases with no gene match: 4. CDR3 region: CASSSGGREAFF. Here the CDR3 DNA reads TGTGCCAGCAGTTCAGGGGGTAGGGAAGCTTTCTTT.

The chain has TRBV3-1 (or the pseudogene TRBV3-2) and TRBJ1-3, with D perhaps TRBD1 (5 bases). This CDR3 is built from 16 residues. V lost 5 bases and J 0 bases, leaving 14 bases between the germline ends. Germline lookup yields CDR1 LGHDT and CDR2 YNNKEL (reference sequence). For the CDR3, the DNA is TGTGCCAGCAGCTCCCACAGGAGCCTCTCTGGAAACACCATATATTTT. Translating it yields CASSSHRSLSGNTIYF.

This clone occurred once. The chain joins TRBV9 to TRBJ2-3, with a possible D match to TRBD2 (5 bases). Germline V gene data show CDR1 as SGDLS and CDR2 as YYNGEE. There are 15 residues in the CDR3. Trimming shortened V by 5 bases and J by 2 bases, and 15 bases separated the two germline ends. The CDR3 here is CASSDGKQSTDTQYF. The CDR3 DNA follows: TGTGCCAGCAGTGACGGGAAACAGTCCACAGATACGCAGTATTTT.

This chain links TRBV27 with TRBJ2-7; 7 nucleotides match TRBD2. The junction had 6 bases not matched to a gene; V was cut back by 2 bases and J by 5 bases. Germline V gene data show CDR1 as MNHEY and CDR2 as SMNVEV (reference sequence). The CDR3 consists of 14 residues. The CDR3 DNA sequence: TGTGCCAGCAGTTTAGCGGGAGTGCGCGACGAGCAGTACTTC. Translating it yields CASSLAGVRDEQYF.

Comments on this clone: At one boundary the junction diverges from the germline segment, which might be a read error. V usage is TRBV7-2 and J usage is TRBJ2-3; the match to TRBD2 covers 10 bases. This CDR3 has 14 residues. Germline V gives CDR1 SGHTA, CDR2 FQGNSA. As DNA, the CDR3 is TGTGCCAGCAGCGACACCCAGATAGCGGGAGGTGGTATTTTT. This codes for CASSDTQIAGGGIF.

The rearrangement links TRBV28 to TRBJ1-2; D is uncertain. The germline V gene encodes CDR1 MDHEN and CDR2 SYDVKM. The CDR3 has 15 amino acids. V was trimmed by 2 bases and J by 0 bases, leaving 10 bases between them. Written as DNA, the CDR3 is TGTGCCAGCAGTTTAGGCGGAAGAACTAACTATGGCTACACCTTC. Residues: CASSLGGRTNYGYTF.

This clone has just one count. The chain links TRBV24-1 to TRBJ1-5; 9 nucleotides agree with TRBD1. The length of the CDR3 is 15 residues. V lost 4 bases, J lost 6 bases, and 6 bases stayed unmatched. Germline CDR1 reads KGHDR; CDR2 reads SFDVKD. The CDR3, as DNA: TGTGCCACCAGTGAGGGAGGGACAGGGCGTCAGCCCCAGCATTTT. Residues: CATSEGGTGRQPQHF.

The chain recombines TRBV10-2 with TRBJ1-2; D remains unclear. CDR3 size: 12 residues. Germline CDR1 reads WSHSY; CDR2 reads SAAADI. Between the trimmed V and J ends, which lost 4 bases and 4 bases, there was a span of 7 bases. The CDR3 nucleotides are TGCGCCAGCAGTGCGGGTACCTATGGCTACACCTTC. Translating it yields CASSAGTYGYTF.

The chain links TRBV29-1 to TRBJ2-2, with D unresolved. The CDR3 spans 13 residues. The V end was cut by 3 bases, the J end by 3 bases, with 8 bases between. Germline V CDR1 and CDR2: SQVTM, ANQGSEA. CDR3 coding DNA: TGCAGCGTTGATGAGGATCACACCGGGGAGCTGTTTTTT. It is translated as CSVDEDHTGELFF.